What follows describes a single TCR beta chain. It has no known antigen specificity. Base qualities are not recorded, but no much larger clone differs from it by a single base. Reading the label with the study, this specimen's treatment or condition is: allogeneic hematopoietic cell transplantation with graft depleted of TCRalphabeta T cells and CD19 B cells. The children who served as transplant recipients had been given grafts of TCRalphabeta/CD19-depleted allogeneic hematopoietic cells. This sample is drawn from a study of T-cell reconstitution after alpha-beta-depleted transplantation in children (TCRdb year 2016). With regard to the full study: The study quantitatively tracked T-cell immune reconstitution after TCRalphabeta/CD19-depleted allogeneic hematopoietic cell transplantation in children using TCR repertoire profiling.

Including cysteine and phenylalanine, the CDR3 has 14 amino acids. Left in the record is the CDR3 DNA by itself, 42 bases read in frame from the first base. Trimming at the junction amounts to 1 base on V and 4 bases on J, and the germline ends lie 13 bases apart. The germline V gene gives CDR1 as SQVTM and CDR2 as ANQGSEA. Study-level results and caveats: Over subsequent months, a decline in hyperexpanded clone frequencies was noted, and after one year, T-cell counts and TCRbeta diversity were mostly ascribed to newly produced T cells. The apparently early alphabetaT-cell count recovery about two months after transplant was reportedly dependent on only several hundred rapidly expanded clones derived from non-depleted graft cells. In some patients, high TCRbeta diversity at day 60 was attributed to recipient T cells and intrathymic progenitors that had survived conditioning.

Library preparation used PCR. The sequencing machine was an Illumina HiSeq 2500. TCR libraries were prepared with molecular barcoding, using unique molecular identifiers to normalize TCRbeta repertoire quantification. Using fastp at Q25 and MiXCR, TCRdb reprocessed the public reads and kept productive beta chains. Identical CDR3 proteins give one entry, which carries the most common genes and DNA. Present in this sample are about 1,000,000 distinct CDR3 sequences, roughly 31% of which were seen just once. The top ten hold around 30% of the sample. This receptor was taken from a boy younger than two who had a stem cell transplant for SCID, so the T cells may come from the graft donor. Here the chain combines TRBV29-1 and TRBJ1-2, with the D gene uncertain. The specimen comprised PBMCs, mostly from graft donor cells, sampled 360 days after TCRalphabeta/CD19-depleted stem cell transplant. The CDR3 protein: CSVEVAGYGYGYTF. The nucleotide sequence is given as TGCAGCGTTGAAGTCGCAGGTTACGGCTATGGCTACACCTTC. The CDR3, completed at both ends by the reference TRBV29-1 and TRBJ1-2 genes, gives the full variable domain SAVISQKPSRDICQRGTSLTIQCQVDSQVTMMFWYRQQPGQSLTLIATANQGSEATYESGFVIDKFPISRPNLTFSTLTVSNMSPEDSSIYLCSVEVAGYGYGYTFGSGTRLTVV.